The 6 T cell receptor beta chains below were found in one sample sequenced in a study of persistence of HIV-infected CD4 T cells. No antigen has been identified for these receptors. This nonspecific control used anti-CD3/anti-CD28 bead stimulation of CD4+ T cells. Responding CD4+ T cells were sorted by upregulation of both CD40 ligand and CD69. The immunoSEQ assay was version 4, run in survey mode. Produced via immunoSEQ multiplex PCR; TCRdb's table is partial and in-frame only. Altogether tens of thousands of clones are present, 88% being singletons, with the ten largest covering around 0.47%. This specimen consisted of CD4+ T cells sorted from PBMCs after roughly 17-hour stimulation, obtained from a patient who received antiretroviral therapy. The receptors here all came from an adult woman with HIV who was CMV-seropositive.

V gene TRBV24-1 combines with J gene TRBJ1-2, with 10 nucleotides matching TRBD1. CDR1 and CDR2 (germline): KGHDR, SFDVKD. After removal of 4 bases from V and 4 bases from J, the junction contained 8 bases not matched to a gene. The CDR3 is made up of 16 amino acids. DNA for the CDR3: TGTGCCACCAGTGACCCAAGCGGGACAGGGGCCTATGGCTACACCTTC. Amino acids: CATSDPSGTGAYGYTF.

CDR3 bases: TGTGCCAGCTCACCACGACTCTCGGGGACAGGGGGCTCGGGCACTGAAGCTTTCTTT. Its translation is CASSPRLSGTGGSGTEAFF. V gene TRBV18 combines with J gene TRBJ1-1; 12 nucleotides match TRBD1. Germline V gene sequence: CDR1 KGHSH, CDR2 LQKENI. This CDR3 is 19 amino acids long. V lost 1 base and J lost 4; bases outside the gene matches: 13.

The chain joins TRBV5-1 to TRBJ2-1, with 10 bases that match TRBD2. CDR1 and CDR2 (germline): SGHRS, YFSETQ. With 4 bases clipped from V and 6 bases from J, the junction kept 7 bases outside the gene matches. The CDR3 loop spans 15 amino acids. The CDR3 reads CASSASGGGLNEQFF. DNA of the CDR3: TGCGCCAGCAGCGCTAGCGGGGGCGGCCTCAATGAGCAGTTCTTC. The complete variable domain, with remaining parts taken from reference TRBV5-1 and TRBJ2-1, reads KAGVTQTPRYLIKTRGQQVTLSCSPISGHRSVSWYQQTPGQGLQFLFEYFSETQRNKGNFPGRFSGRQFSNSRSEMNVSTLELGDSALYLCASSASGGGLNEQFFGPGTRLTVL.

DNA for the CDR3: TGTGCCAGCCCCGAGCGGGGGGCCCAAAACATTCAGTACTTC. The encoded protein is CASPERGAQNIQYF. The chain employs TRBV27 and TRBJ2-4; 9 bases line up with TRBD2. The CDR3 is 14 residues long. Germline lookup yields CDR1 MNHEY and CDR2 SMNVEV (reference sequence). The J segment lost 5 bases and the V segment lost 8 bases, leaving 7 bases of the junction unmatched.

The CDR3 DNA reads as TGTGCGTCGGGGACTAGCCGGTCGGATACGCAGTATTTT. Protein: CASGTSRSDTQYF. This sequence joins TRBV5-4 and TRBJ2-3, with TRBD2 matching 9 bases. Germline V gene lookup returns CDR1 SGHNT and CDR2 YYREEE (reference sequence). The CDR3 spans 13 residues.

The chain has TRBV18 and TRBJ1-2; 7 bases align to TRBD1. Germline lookup yields CDR1 KGHSH and CDR2 LQKENI. This CDR3 spans 15 amino acids. The junction had 5 bases not matched to a gene; V was cut back by 2 bases and J by 2 bases. Here the CDR3 DNA reads TGTGCCAGCTCACCAACAGGGGAGGCGAACTATGGCTACACCTTC. It is translated as CASSPTGEANYGYTF.